This T cell receptor (beta chain) was retrieved from a study of beta chain features in type 1 diabetes. Points from the study as a whole: TCRB CDR3s from Type 1 diabetes patients were moderately but significantly shorter in all four CD4+ subsets.

This clone was seen more than once but under ten times. Its antigen is currently unknown. CD4+ naive, central memory, regulatory and stem cell-like memory cells were sorted via CD45RO/CCR7/CD25/CD127/CD95/CD27. Sequenced material consisted of expressed TCRB transcripts (all of the isolated RNA was reverse transcribed). Generated by immunoSEQ multiplex PCR, the TCRdb table keeps only in-frame clones and is missing some. The table has under 250,000 clones, approximately 10% seen once; the top ten hold 1% to 1.5%. Germline V gives CDR1 SQVTM, CDR2 ANQGSEA. V lost 3 bases and J 3 bases, leaving 9 bases between the germline ends. CDR3 length: 13 amino acids.

This receptor was obtained from a man younger than 35 in good health. The V and J genes are TRBV29-1 and TRBJ2-1, with a possible D match to TRBD2 (6 bases). Sample: central memory CD4+ T cells from blood. This CDR3 reads CSVDVGGYNEQFF. Written as DNA, the CDR3 is TGCAGCGTTGATGTCGGGGGCTACAATGAGCAGTTCTTC.